Below, one T cell receptor (beta chain) is given with its context. Its target is unknown. CDR3 length equals 17 residues. Germline V gives CDR1 SGHVS, CDR2 FQNEAQ. Trimming at V came to 5 bases and at J to 3 bases, leaving 13 bases not matched to a gene. The protocol was immunoSEQ multiplex PCR, while the TCRdb copy is restricted to in-frame clones and leaves out a portion. Among approximately 940,000 clones, 76% were seen once, and the ten largest hold approximately 1.5%. The sample comes from a study of shared clonotypes between healthy human individuals. Points from the study as a whole: Tissues were not sampled, only blood, and their repertoires likely differ. An effect of sequencing depth on clonotype sharing among donors was expected.

This chain uses TRBV7-8 with TRBJ1-5; TRBD1 matches at 7 bases. The clonotype was recovered from a man aged 18 to 35 in good health. Material: memory CD4+ T cells sorted from blood. Subset of the sample: CD45RA-negative fraction. Here the CDR3 reads CASSPRTGRSVNQPQHF. The CDR3 DNA reads as TGTGCCAGCAGCCCCAGGACAGGACGATCCGTCAATCAGCCCCAGCATTTT.